The 18 T cell receptor beta chains reported below all come from one sample, sequenced in a study of cytomegalovirus exposure and HLA in healthy donors. The PCR was carried out with 60 Vbeta primers and 13 Jbeta primers. Libraries were prepared by immunoSEQ multiplex PCR; TCRdb keeps only in-frame clonotypes and omits some of them. The listing records 150,000 or so clones. Sequencing was performed on PBMCs. The receptor source for this set is a young man in good health and CMV-seronegative.

With regard to this clone: A read error may produce the germline difference seen at one junction end. The chain combines TRBV4-2 with TRBJ2-1, with 8 bases lining up with TRBD1. Germline V gene sequence: CDR1 LGHNA, CDR2 YNFKEQ. This CDR3 spans 16 amino acids. DNA of the CDR3: TGTGCCAGCAGCCAAGGGGCGGGACAGGCGCTTAATGGGCAGTTCTTC. Its protein product is CASSQGAGQALNGQFF.

The rearrangement joins TRBV10-3 to TRBJ1-2; a weak D match, TRBD1 (5 bases). Germline CDR1 and CDR2: ENHRY and SYGVKD. The CDR3 is 16 amino acids. V lost 7 bases to trimming and J lost 4 bases, with 22 bases between them. The CDR3 spells CAITPGTGGAVYGYTF. The CDR3 DNA is TGTGCCATCACCCCGGGGACGGGGGGTGCCGTCTATGGCTACACCTTC.

This chain uses TRBV14 with TRBJ2-1; perhaps TRBD1 as D (9 bases). Germline V gene lookup returns CDR1 SGHDN and CDR2 FVKESK. The CDR3 contains 18 residues. Trimming left V 8 bases short and J 4 bases short, with 27 bases between. The CDR3 nucleotides are TGTGCCAGCGCCGGGACAGGGACTACTAGCGGACTTTACAATGAGCAGTTCTTC. This codes for CASAGTGTTSGLYNEQFF.

V usage is TRBV7-2 and J usage is TRBJ2-1; D not resolved. There are 11 residues in the CDR3. Germline CDR1 is SGHTA and CDR2 is FQGNSA. V lost 4 bases, J lost 8 bases, and 6 bases lay in between. CDR3 sequence reads: CASSSYYEQFF. DNA for the CDR3: TGTGCCAGCAGCTCCTATTATGAGCAGTTCTTC.

The rearrangement joins TRBV9 to TRBJ2-4, with a tentative D call TRBD2 (6 bases). CDR1 is SGDLS, CDR2 YYNGEE, per germline. This CDR3 is 12 amino acids long. Trimming took 3 bases from V and 10 from J, leaving 11 bases between them. The CDR3 bases are TGTGCCAGCAGCGCGGGGGATATGATTCAGTACTTC. It codes for CASSAGDMIQYF.

V usage is TRBV6-4 and J usage is TRBJ2-3, with D possibly matching TRBD2 (5 bases). Per the germline V gene, CDR1 is MRHNA and CDR2 is SNTAGT. The ends were cut back, 4 bases at V and 3 bases at J, with 11 bases in the middle. The CDR3 is made up of 14 amino acids. The CDR3 sequence: CASSGGRETDTQYF. CDR3 bases: TGTGCCAGCAGTGGAGGGAGAGAGACAGATACGCAGTATTTT.

The chain uses TRBV2 and TRBJ2-3, with a tentative D call TRBD1 (6 bases). This CDR3 is built from 14 residues. Trimming took off 6 bases at V and 6 bases at J, with 16 bases between the two ends. In germline, CDR1 is SNHLY, CDR2 FYNNEI. Here the CDR3 reads CASRTDIRGDTQYF. The CDR3 DNA reads as TGTGCCAGCAGGACGGACATAAGGGGGGATACGCAGTATTTT.

The rearrangement uses TRBV10-1 and TRBJ2-3; D ambiguous. V lost 8 bases and J 4 bases, leaving 10 bases between the germline ends. CDR1 and CDR2 (germline): WNHNN, SYGVQD (reference sequence). CDR3 length equals 12 residues. In DNA form, the CDR3 reads TGCGCCAGCGGCACAAGCGCAGATACGCAGTATTTT. This codes for CASGTSADTQYF.

The chain uses TRBV19 and TRBJ2-1; D gene unclear. Trimming stripped 5 bases from V and 0 bases from J, with 11 bases between. Germline V lookup: CDR1 LNHDA, CDR2 SQIVND (reference sequence). The CDR3 runs to 15 residues. The DNA for the CDR3 is TGTGCCAGTAGTCCGCAAAGGAGCTCCTACAATGAGCAGTTCTTC. Protein product: CASSPQRSSYNEQFF.

J is TRBJ1-2 and V is TRBV18; 11 bases agree with TRBD1. The V gene end was trimmed by 6 bases and the J gene end by 8 bases; junction bases not matched to a gene: 11. The CDR3 runs to 15 residues. Per germline, CDR1 KGHSH and CDR2 LQKENI. DNA of the CDR3: TGTGCCAGCTCTCTAGGACAGGGGGCATCGTGGGGCTACACCTTC. Its translation is CASSLGQGASWGYTF.

The rearrangement joins TRBV20-1 to TRBJ1-1, with no clear D. Trimming removed 7 bases from V and 1 base from J, with 7 bases in between. Germline V gene lookup returns CDR1 DFQATT and CDR2 SNEGSKA (reference sequence). This CDR3 is 11 amino acids long. Written as DNA, the CDR3 is TGCAGTGTTCTTTCGAACACTGAAGCTTTCTTT. It encodes CSVLSNTEAFF.

The chain employs TRBV10-1 and TRBJ2-5; 10 bases map to TRBD2. With V trimmed by 3 bases and J by 6 bases, 1 base remained unmatched. Germline values: CDR1 WNHNN, CDR2 SYGVQD (reference sequence). The CDR3 totals 13 residues. CDR3 sequence (DNA): TGCGCCAGCAGTGAACTAGCGGGAAAGACCCAGTACTTC. As protein: CASSELAGKTQYF.

The chain couples TRBV6-1 to TRBJ2-7; 11 bases match TRBD1. The germline V gene has CDR1 MNHNS and CDR2 SASEGT. Trimming cost V 11 bases and J 8 bases; bases outside gene matches: 14. The CDR3 runs 14 residues. The CDR3 sequence: CAALPGTGGYKQYF. The CDR3 nucleotides are TGTGCCGCCCTTCCCGGGACAGGGGGATATAAGCAGTACTTC.

The rearrangement links TRBV7-6 to TRBJ1-1; the D gene is possibly TRBD1 (6 bases). The CDR3 spans 15 residues. V lost 5 bases and J lost 6, with 19 bases in between. The germline V gene encodes CDR1 SGHVS and CDR2 FNYEAQ. The DNA of the CDR3 is TGTGCCAGCAGCCTCCAACTCGGAGAGGGGGCTGAAGCTTTCTTT. This encodes CASSLQLGEGAEAFF.

The CDR3 sequence: CASSGRGAEAFF. Here the CDR3 DNA reads TGTGCCAGCAGCGGCAGGGGAGCTGAAGCTTTCTTT. The rearrangement uses TRBV9 and TRBJ1-1; TRBD1 is a possible D gene (6 bases). Germline CDR1 and CDR2: SGDLS and YYNGEE. The CDR3 consists of 12 residues. Trimming stripped 3 bases from V and 6 bases from J, with 9 bases between. Full variable domain (rest looked up from reference TRBV9 and TRBJ1-1): DSGVTQTPKHLITATGQRVTLRCSPRSGDLSVYWYQQSLDQGLQFLIQYYNGEERAKGNILERFSAQQFPDLHSELNLSSLELGDSALYFCASSGRGAEAFFGQGTRLTVV.

V is TRBV28 and J is TRBJ2-2; the D gene is possibly TRBD2 (6 bases). This CDR3 is built from 16 residues. Germline V gives CDR1 MDHEN, CDR2 SYDVKM. Trimming took off 6 bases at V and 5 bases at J, with 19 bases between the two ends. The CDR3, as DNA: TGTGCCAGCAGGTCCCCGACTAGTCATTGGACCGGGGAGCTGTTTTTT. This gives the protein CASRSPTSHWTGELFF.

V is TRBV11-2 and J is TRBJ1-1, with a possible D match to TRBD1 (5 bases). Germline lookup yields CDR1 SGHAT and CDR2 FQNNGV. V was trimmed by 1 base and J by 11 bases, leaving 11 bases between them. The CDR3 is made up of 12 amino acids. The CDR3 here is CASSLVFRAAFF. The DNA of the CDR3 is TGTGCCAGCAGCTTAGTCTTCAGGGCGGCTTTCTTT.

V is TRBV2 and J is TRBJ2-1; 9 nucleotides match TRBD2. The CDR3 spans 14 residues. V was clipped by 7 bases and J by 4 bases; unmatched bases: 5. CDR1 is SNHLY, CDR2 FYNNEI, per germline. CDR3 in DNA: TGTGCCAGCAATGGTGCGGGAGGGTACAATGAGCAGTTCTTC. Its translation is CASNGAGGYNEQFF.